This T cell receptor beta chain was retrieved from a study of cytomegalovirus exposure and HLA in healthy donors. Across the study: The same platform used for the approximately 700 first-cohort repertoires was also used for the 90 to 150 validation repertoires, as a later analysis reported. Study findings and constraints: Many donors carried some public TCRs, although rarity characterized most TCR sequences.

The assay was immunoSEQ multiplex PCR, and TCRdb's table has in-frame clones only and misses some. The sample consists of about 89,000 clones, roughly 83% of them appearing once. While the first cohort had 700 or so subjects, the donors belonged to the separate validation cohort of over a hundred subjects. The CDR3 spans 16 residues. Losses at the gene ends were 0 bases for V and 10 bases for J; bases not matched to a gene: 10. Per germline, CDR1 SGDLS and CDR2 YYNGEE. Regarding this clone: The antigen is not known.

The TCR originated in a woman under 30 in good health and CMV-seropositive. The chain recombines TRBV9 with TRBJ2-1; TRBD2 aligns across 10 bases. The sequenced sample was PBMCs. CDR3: CASSVVAGGPADEQFF. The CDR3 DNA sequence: TGTGCCAGCAGCGTAGTAGCGGGGGGCCCCGCAGACGAGCAGTTCTTC.